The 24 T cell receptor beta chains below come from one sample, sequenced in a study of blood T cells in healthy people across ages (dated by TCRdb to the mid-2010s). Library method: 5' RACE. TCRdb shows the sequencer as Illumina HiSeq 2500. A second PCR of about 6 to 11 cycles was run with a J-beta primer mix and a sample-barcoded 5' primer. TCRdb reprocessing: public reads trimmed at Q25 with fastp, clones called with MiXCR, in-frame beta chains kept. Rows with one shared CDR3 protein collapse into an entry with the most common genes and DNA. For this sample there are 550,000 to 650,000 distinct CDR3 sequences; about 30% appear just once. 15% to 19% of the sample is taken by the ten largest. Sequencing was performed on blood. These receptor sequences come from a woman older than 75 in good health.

CDR3 loop: CATSRGQGVVTDTQYF. CDR3 coding DNA: TGTGCCACCAGCAGAGGACAGGGGGTGGTCACAGATACGCAGTATTTT. The J gene is TRBJ2-3, the V gene TRBV15; 9 positions match TRBD1. Germline values: CDR1 LNHNV, CDR2 YYDKDF (reference sequence). The V and J ends lost 1 base and 2 bases, in that order; junction bases with no gene match: 4. The CDR3 consists of 16 residues.

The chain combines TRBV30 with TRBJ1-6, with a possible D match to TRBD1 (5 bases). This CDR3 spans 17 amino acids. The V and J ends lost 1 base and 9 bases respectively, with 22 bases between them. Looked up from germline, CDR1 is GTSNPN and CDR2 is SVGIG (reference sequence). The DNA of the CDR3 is TGTGCCTGGAGTGAGGATTTTAAGGGAGTAGGGGCTTCACCCCTCCACTTT. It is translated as CAWSEDFKGVGASPLHF.

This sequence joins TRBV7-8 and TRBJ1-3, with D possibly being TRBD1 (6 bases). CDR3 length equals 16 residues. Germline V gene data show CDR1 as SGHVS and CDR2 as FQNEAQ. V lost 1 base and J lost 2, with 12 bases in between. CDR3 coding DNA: TGTGCCAGCAGCTTAGTAGCACACAGGGCTGGAAACACCATATATTTT. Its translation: CASSLVAHRAGNTIYF.

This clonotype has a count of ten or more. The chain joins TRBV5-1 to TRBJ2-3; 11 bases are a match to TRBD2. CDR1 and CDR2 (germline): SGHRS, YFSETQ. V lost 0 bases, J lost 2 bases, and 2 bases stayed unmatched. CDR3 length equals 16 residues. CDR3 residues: CASSLGLAGPTDTQYF. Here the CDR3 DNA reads TGCGCCAGCAGCTTGGGACTAGCGGGGCCCACAGATACGCAGTATTTT.

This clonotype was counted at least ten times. In nucleotides, the CDR3 is TGTGCCAGCAGCTCCCCAGGTAGGACAGGGAACGAGCAGTACTTC. Translating it yields CASSSPGRTGNEQYF. The chain recombines TRBV5-5 with TRBJ2-7, with 8 bases matching TRBD1. The germline CDR1 and CDR2 sequences are SGHKS and YYEKEE (reference sequence). With V trimmed by 3 bases and J by 5 bases, 10 bases remained unmatched. The CDR3 is made up of 15 amino acids.

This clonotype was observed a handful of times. CDR3 DNA: TGTGCCAGCAGTTTATTAGGGGACCAGTGGGGGGAGCTGTTTTTT. Protein: CASSLLGDQWGELFF. This chain links TRBV28 with TRBJ2-2; D might be TRBD1 or TRBD2, each matching 5 bases. Deletions cut 1 base from V and 8 bases from J, with 14 bases between. The CDR3 covers 15 residues. Looked up from germline, CDR1 is MDHEN and CDR2 is SYDVKM.

The DNA for the CDR3 is TGCGCCAGCCGCCAGTTGGCCGAGCAGTACTTC. Its translation is CASRQLAEQYF. This chain connects TRBV5-1 to TRBJ2-7; D unresolved. Trimming took 7 bases from V and 6 from J, leaving 11 bases between them. The CDR3 contains 11 residues. In germline, CDR1 is SGHRS, CDR2 YFSETQ.

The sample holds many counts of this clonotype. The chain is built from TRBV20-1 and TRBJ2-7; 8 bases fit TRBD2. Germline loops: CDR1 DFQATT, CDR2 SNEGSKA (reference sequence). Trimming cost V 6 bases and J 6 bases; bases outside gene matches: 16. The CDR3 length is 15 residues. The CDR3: CSATHPGLGRSEQYF. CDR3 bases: TGCAGTGCCACCCACCCGGGACTAGGAAGGTCCGAGCAGTACTTC.

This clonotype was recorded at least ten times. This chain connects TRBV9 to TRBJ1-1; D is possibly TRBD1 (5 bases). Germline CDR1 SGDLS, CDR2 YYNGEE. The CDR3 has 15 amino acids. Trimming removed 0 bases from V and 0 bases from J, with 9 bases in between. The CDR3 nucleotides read TGTGCCAGCAGCGTAGCGGGGACTATGAACACTGAAGCTTTCTTT. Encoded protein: CASSVAGTMNTEAFF. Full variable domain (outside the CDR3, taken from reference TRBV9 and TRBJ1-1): DSGVTQTPKHLITATGQRVTLRCSPRSGDLSVYWYQQSLDQGLQFLIQYYNGEERAKGNILERFSAQQFPDLHSELNLSSLELGDSALYFCASSVAGTMNTEAFFGQGTRLTVV.

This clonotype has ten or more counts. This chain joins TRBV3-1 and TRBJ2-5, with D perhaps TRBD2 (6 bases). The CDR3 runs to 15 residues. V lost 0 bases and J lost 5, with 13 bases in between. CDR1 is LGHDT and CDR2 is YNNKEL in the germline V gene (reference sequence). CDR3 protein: CASSQELLGGETQYF. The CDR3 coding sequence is TGTGCCAGCAGCCAAGAGCTCCTAGGAGGGGAGACCCAGTACTTC.

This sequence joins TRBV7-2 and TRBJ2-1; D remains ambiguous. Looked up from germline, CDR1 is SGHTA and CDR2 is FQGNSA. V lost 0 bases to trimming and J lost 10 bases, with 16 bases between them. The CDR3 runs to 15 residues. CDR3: CASSLAFTSSYEQFF. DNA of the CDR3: TGTGCCAGCAGCTTAGCGTTCACCAGCTCCTACGAGCAGTTCTTC.

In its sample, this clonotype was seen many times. The CDR3 sequence is CASSAYGTGRLYGYTF. The DNA for the CDR3 is TGTGCCAGCAGCGCGTATGGGACAGGGCGTTTGTATGGCTACACCTTC. The V and J genes are TRBV28 and TRBJ1-2; TRBD1 matches at 9 bases. The V and J ends lost 6 bases and 5 bases, in that order; junction bases with no gene match: 13. CDR1 is MDHEN and CDR2 is SYDVKM in the germline V gene. This CDR3 region has 16 residues.

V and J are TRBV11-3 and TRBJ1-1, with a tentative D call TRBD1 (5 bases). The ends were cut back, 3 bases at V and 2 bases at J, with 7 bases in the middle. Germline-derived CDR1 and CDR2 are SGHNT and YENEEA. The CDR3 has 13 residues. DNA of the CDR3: TGTGCCAGCAGCTTGGGGGACAACACTGAAGCTTTCTTT. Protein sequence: CASSLGDNTEAFF.

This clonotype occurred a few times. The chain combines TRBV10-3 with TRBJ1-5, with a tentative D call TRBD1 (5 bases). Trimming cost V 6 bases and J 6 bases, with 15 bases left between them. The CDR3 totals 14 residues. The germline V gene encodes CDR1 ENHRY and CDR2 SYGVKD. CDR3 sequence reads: CAISPERGRQPQHF. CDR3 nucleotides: TGTGCCATCAGCCCTGAGAGGGGCCGTCAGCCCCAGCATTTT.

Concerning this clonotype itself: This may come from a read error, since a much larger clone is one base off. CDR3 DNA sequence: TGCGCCAGCAGCTTGTGCAGTCTGAACACTGAAGCTTTCTTT. Translating it yields CASSLCSLNTEAFF. The chain recombines TRBV5-1 with TRBJ1-1, with no clear D. CDR1 and CDR2 from the germline V gene are SGHRS and YFSETQ. This CDR3 has 14 residues. Trimming stripped 1 base from V and 0 bases from J, with 7 bases between.

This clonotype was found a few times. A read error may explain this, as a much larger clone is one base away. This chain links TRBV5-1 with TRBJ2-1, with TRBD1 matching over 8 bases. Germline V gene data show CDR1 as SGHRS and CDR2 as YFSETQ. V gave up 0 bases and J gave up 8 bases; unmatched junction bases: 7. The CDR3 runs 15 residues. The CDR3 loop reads CASSLGGQVFDEQFF. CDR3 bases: TGCGCCAGCAGCTTGGGGGGACAGGTCTTCGATGAGCAGTTCTTC.

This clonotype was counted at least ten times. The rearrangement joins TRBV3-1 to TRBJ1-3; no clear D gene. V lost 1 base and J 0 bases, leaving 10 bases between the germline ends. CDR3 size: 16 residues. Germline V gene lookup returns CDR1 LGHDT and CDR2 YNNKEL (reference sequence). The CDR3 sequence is CASSQAAAHSGNTIYF. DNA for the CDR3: TGTGCCAGCAGCCAAGCGGCAGCCCACTCTGGAAACACCATATATTTT. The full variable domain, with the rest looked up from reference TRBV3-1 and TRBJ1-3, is DTAVSQTPKYLVTQMGNDKSIKCEQNLGHDTMYWYKQDSKKFLKIMFSYNNKELIINETVPNRFSPKSPDKAHLNLHINSLELGDSAVYFCASSQAAAHSGNTIYFGEGSWLTVV.

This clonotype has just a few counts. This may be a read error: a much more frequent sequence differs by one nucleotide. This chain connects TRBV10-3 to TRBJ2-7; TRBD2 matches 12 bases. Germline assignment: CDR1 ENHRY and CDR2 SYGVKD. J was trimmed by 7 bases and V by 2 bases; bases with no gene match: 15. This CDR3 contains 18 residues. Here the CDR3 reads CAISEASGGAGSYNEQYF. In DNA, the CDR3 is TGTGCCATCAGTGAGGCTAGCGGGGGGGCCGGCTCCTACAATGAGCAGTACTTC.

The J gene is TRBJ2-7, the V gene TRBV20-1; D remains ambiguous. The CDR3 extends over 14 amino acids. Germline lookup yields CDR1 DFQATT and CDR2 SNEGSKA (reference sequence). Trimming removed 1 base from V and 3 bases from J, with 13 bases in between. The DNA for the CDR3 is TGCAGTGCTAGAGCCGCGGACCGAGGCTACGAGCAGTACTTC. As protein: CSARAADRGYEQYF.

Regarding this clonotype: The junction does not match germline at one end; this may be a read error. This CDR3 is CAISVGLAGYTGERFF. The CDR3 DNA reads TGTGCCATCAGTGTTGGACTAGCGGGTTACACCGGGGAGCGGTTTTTT. The genes are TRBV10-3 and TRBJ2-2, with TRBD2 matching 11 bases. Per the germline V gene, CDR1 is ENHRY and CDR2 is SYGVKD. This CDR3 has 16 residues.

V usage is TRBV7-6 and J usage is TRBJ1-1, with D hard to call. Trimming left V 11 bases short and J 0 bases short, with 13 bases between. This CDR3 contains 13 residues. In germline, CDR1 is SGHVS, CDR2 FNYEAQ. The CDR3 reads CASSQNMNTEAFF. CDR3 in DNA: TGTGCCTCGAGTCAAAACATGAACACTGAAGCTTTCTTT.

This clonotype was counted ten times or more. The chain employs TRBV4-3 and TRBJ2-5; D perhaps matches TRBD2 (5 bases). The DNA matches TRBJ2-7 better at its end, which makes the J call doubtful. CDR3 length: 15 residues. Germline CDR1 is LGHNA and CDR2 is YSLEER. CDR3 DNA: TGCGCCAGCAGCCAAGATCGGGCAAGTAGCGACGAGCAGTACTTC. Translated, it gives CASSQDRASSDEQYF.

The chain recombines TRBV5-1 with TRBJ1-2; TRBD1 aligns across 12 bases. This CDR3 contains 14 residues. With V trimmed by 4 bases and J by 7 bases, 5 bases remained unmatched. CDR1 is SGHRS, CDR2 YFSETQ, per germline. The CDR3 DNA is TGCGCCAGCAGCCCGGGACAGGGGGCGCTTGGCTACACCTTC. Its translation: CASSPGQGALGYTF.

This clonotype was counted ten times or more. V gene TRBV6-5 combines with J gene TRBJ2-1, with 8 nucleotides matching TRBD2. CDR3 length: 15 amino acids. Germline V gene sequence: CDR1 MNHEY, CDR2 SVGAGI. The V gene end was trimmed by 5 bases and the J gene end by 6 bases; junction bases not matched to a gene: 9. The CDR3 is CASSRRGGPSNEQFF. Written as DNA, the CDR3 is TGTGCCAGCAGTCGACGGGGGGGCCCCAGCAATGAGCAGTTCTTC.